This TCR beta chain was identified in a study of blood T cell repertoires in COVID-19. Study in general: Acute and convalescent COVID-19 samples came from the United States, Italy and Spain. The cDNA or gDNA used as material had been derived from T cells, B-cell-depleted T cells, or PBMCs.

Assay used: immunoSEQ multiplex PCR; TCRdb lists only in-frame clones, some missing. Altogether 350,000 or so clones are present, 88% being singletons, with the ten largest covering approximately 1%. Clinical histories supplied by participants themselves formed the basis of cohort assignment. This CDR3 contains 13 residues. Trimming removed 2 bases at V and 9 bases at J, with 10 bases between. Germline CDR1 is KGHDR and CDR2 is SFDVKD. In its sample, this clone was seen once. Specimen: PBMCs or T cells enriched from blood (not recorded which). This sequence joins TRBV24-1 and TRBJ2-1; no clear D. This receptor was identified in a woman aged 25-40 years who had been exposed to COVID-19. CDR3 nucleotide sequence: TGTGCCACCAGTGATTACTCGGTGCCTGAGCAGTTCTTC. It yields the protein CATSDYSVPEQFF.